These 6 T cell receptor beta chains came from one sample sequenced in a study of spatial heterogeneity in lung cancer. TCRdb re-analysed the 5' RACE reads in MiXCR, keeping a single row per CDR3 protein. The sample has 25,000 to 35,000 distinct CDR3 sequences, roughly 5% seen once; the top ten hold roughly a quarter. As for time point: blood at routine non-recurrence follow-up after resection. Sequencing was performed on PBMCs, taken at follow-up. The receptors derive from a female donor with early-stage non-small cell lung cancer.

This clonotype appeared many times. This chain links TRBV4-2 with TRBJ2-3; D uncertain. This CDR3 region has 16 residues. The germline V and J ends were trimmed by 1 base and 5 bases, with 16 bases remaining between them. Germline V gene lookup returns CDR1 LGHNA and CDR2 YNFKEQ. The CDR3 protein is CASSQVLGTHGDTQYF. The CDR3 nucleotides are TGTGCCAGCAGCCAAGTCCTCGGTACCCACGGAGATACGCAGTATTTT.

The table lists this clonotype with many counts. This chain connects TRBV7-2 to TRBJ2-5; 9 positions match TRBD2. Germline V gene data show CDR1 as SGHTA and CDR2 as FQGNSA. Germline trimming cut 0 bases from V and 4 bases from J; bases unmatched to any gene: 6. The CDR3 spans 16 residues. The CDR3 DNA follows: TGTGCCAGCAGCTTAGCGCGGGGACTAGCAGGAGAGACCCAGTACTTC. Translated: CASSLARGLAGETQYF.

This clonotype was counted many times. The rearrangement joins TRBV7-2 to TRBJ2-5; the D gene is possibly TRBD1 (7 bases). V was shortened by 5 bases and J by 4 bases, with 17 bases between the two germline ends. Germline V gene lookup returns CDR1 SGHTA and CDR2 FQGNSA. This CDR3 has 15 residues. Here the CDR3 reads CASSGGGTVRETQYF. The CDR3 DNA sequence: TGTGCCAGCAGCGGAGGGGGGACAGTGAGAGAGACCCAGTACTTC.

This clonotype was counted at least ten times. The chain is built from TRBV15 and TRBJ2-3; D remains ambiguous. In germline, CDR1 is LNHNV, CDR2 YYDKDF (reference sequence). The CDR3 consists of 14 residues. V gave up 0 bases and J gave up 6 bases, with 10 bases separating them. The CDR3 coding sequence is TGTGCCACCAGCAGAGAGAGAGGTGATGATACGCAGTATTTT. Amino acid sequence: CATSRERGDDTQYF.

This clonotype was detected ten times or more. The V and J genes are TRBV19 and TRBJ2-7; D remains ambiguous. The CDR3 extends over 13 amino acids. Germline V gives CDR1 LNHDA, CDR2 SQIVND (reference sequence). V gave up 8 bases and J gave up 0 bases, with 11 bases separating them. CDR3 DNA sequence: TGTGCCAGTGCCTCTGTCGGCTCCTACGAGCAGTACTTC. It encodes CASASVGSYEQYF.

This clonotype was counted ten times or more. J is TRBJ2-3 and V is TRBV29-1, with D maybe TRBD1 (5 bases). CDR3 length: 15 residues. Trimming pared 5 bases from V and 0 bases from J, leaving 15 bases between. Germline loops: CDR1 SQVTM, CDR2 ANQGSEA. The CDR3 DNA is TGCAGCGTTCCAGGGCAGTCCGCTAGCACAGATACGCAGTATTTT. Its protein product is CSVPGQSASTDTQYF.